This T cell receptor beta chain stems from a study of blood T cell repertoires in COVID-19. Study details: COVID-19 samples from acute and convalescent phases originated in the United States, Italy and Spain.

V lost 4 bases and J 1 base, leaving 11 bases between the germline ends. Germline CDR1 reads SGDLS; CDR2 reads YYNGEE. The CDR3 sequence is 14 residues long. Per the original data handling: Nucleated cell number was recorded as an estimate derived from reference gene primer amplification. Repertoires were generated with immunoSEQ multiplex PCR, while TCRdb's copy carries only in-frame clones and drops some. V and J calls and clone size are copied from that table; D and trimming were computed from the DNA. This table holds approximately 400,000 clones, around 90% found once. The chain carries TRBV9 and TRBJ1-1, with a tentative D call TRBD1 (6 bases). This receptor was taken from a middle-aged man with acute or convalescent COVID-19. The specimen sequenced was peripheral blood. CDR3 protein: CASSLTGANTEAFF. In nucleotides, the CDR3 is TGTGCCAGCAGCTTGACAGGAGCGAACACTGAAGCTTTCTTT.